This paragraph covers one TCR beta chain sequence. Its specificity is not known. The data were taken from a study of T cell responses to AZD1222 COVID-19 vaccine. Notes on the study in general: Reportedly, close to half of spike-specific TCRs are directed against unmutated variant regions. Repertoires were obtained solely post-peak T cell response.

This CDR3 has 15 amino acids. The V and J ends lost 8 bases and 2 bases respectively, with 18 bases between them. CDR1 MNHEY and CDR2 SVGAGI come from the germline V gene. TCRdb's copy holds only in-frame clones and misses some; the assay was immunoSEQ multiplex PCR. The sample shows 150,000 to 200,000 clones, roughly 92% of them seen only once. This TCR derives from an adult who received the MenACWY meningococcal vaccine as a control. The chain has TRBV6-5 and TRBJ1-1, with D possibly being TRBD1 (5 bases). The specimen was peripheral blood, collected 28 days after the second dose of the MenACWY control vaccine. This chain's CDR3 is CASGDPGPRNTEAFF. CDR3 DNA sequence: TGTGCCAGCGGGGACCCGGGCCCGAGAAACACTGAAGCTTTCTTT.